This TCR beta chain was recovered during a study of T cell repertoires in breast cancer. Broader study findings: Discarding singleton TCRs may have missed genuine antitumor clones. Shared TCRs favored TRBV7, possibly from tumor recognition or primer mispriming.

As for this clonotype: What it binds is unknown.

This CDR3 has 17 residues. Trimming took off 4 bases at V and 3 bases at J, with 19 bases between the two ends. Germline values: CDR1 MNHEY, CDR2 SMNVEV (reference sequence). Unpaired genes were suppressed by blocking oligonucleotides during a second nested PCR. TCRdb fed the emulsion pairing reads into MiXCR, producing one record per CDR3 protein. The sample lists about 40,000 distinct CDR3 sequences, 45% seen once, with 50% to 65% in the top ten. The expanded emulsion RT-PCR method captured paired alpha and beta chains from CD8+ T cells. The rearrangement joins TRBV27 to TRBJ2-1; D remains ambiguous. The receptor's source is a pool of human donors with breast cancer or a healthy control (not recorded which). The specimen was CD8+ T cells. The CDR3: CASSSDPRIVGYNEQFF. CDR3 DNA: TGTGCCAGCAGTTCCGATCCCCGGATCGTGGGCTACAATGAGCAGTTCTTC.